The clone carrying this T cell receptor (beta chain) was detected a few times. Its matching antigen is unknown. This entry belongs to a study of regulatory T cells in long-lasting Graves disease. Study in general: A definition of persistent Graves' disease required over 5 years of antithyroid drugs plus positive TSH receptor antibodies.

Looked up from germline, CDR1 is SNHLY and CDR2 is FYNNEI. CDR3 length: 12 residues. J gave up 7 bases and V 10 bases, and 9 bases lay outside the gene matches. Assembly of TCR beta libraries relied on iRepertoire HTBI primers together with Arm-PCR of CDR3 regions. TCRdb reanalysed the multiplex PCR reads using MiXCR and keeps one entry per CDR3 protein. The sample contains around 450,000 distinct CDR3 sequences, roughly 21% of which appear only once. Overall study results and limits: Shared public clonotypes totalled approximately 3,000 in persistent patients, compared with over 800 in new patients. Persistent cases favored TRBV28, TRBJ1-2 and TRBJ2-5.

As for time point: persistent/refractory GD, antithyroid drugs over 5 years with positive TRAb. The authors made the TCR library using RNA they extracted from PBMCs. Source: peripheral blood mononuclear cells (PBMCs), taken when the disease was refractory, from a patient treated with antithyroid drugs. This clonotype was obtained from a female donor with Graves disease. This sequence joins TRBV2 and TRBJ1-2; 7 nucleotides match TRBD1. The DNA for the CDR3 is TGTGCCACCCCAGGGGACAGTCCTGGCTACACCTTC. Translating gives CATPGDSPGYTF.